The source of this TCR beta chain is a study of PD-1 blockade in mismatch repair-deficient tumors (dated by TCRdb to between 2016 and 2019). Broadly, across the study: Between late 2013 and September 2016, 80 to 90 consecutive patients with about a dozen mismatch repair-deficient cancer types, all previously treated and progressing, were enrolled in the trial. Tumor-associated T cell clones in the peripheral blood of patients responding to PD-1 blockade were tracked using deep sequencing of TCR CDR3 regions. Study-wide conclusions, independent of this receptor: Clones residing in the tumor, which were often undetectable in blood before treatment, expanded quickly after pembrolizumab and then contracted, generally before radiologic responses.

Points on this clone: The target of this receptor is not known. No qualities accompany the bases; no much larger clone lies one base away.

CDR1 and CDR2 are drawn from the germline V gene (reference sequence): LNHDA, SQIVND. The CDR3 measures 16 amino acids from cysteine to phenylalanine. Only the CDR3 DNA is retained, 48 bases long and in frame from the first base. For this chain, trimming is 7 bases at the V end and 3 bases at the J end, and the number of junction bases without a gene match is 10. Library method: the immunoSEQ multiplex PCR assay. In its TCRdb copy, this immuneACCESS table keeps in-frame sequences only and misses some clones. Where compared with another copy, unresolved V genes explain less than half of these, and the others have no known cause. This sample is represented by some 17,000 clones; 84% of them were singletons. The ten largest account for approximately 1.5% of the sample. Mismatch repair deficiency in every enrolled patient was established by polymerase chain reaction or immunohistochemistry. TCR sequencing was carried out for three patients who responded to pembrolizumab therapy. Pembrolizumab PD-1 blockade was prospectively tested in advanced mismatch repair-deficient cancers, regardless of tissue of origin, in the phase II trial. Peripheral blood T cell samples were collected serially, before PD-1 blockade began and at several time points afterward. Blood sampling times were expressed in weeks after the first pembrolizumab dose.

The receptor comes from an adult with mismatch repair-deficient cancer. The receptor chain draws on TRBV19 and TRBJ2-1, with TRBD2 identical over 9 junction bases. Material: PBMCs, obtained less than 25 weeks after starting pembrolizumab. In nucleotide form, the sequence is TGTGCCAGTACCCCTGGTGCTAGCGGGGTCTACAATGAGCAGTTCTTC. Its protein is CASTPGASGVYNEQFF.